Given below is one T cell receptor beta chain in context. Its cognate antigen is unknown. These data come from a study of cytomegalovirus exposure and HLA in healthy donors. V gave up 5 bases and J gave up 1 base, with 12 bases separating them. The germline V gene has CDR1 MDHEN and CDR2 SYDVKM. CDR3 size: 14 residues. PCR was performed using 60 Vbeta and 13 Jbeta primers. Here immunoSEQ multiplex PCR was the method, and the copy in TCRdb shows in-frame clones only, minus some. This repertoire shows about 160,000 clones, roughly 70% found once; its top ten account for 2.8%. Study results and caveats: For most subjects, TCR beta sequences were reported to predict HLA-A and HLA-B alleles with accuracy.

This receptor was obtained from a woman in her 30s in good health and CMV-seronegative. The chain carries TRBV28 and TRBJ2-7, with D perhaps matching TRBD2 (6 bases). Sequenced input: PBMCs. The CDR3 DNA follows: TGTGCCAGCAGTCCGGGGGACGGTTCCTACGAGCAGTACTTC. Translating gives CASSPGDGSYEQYF.